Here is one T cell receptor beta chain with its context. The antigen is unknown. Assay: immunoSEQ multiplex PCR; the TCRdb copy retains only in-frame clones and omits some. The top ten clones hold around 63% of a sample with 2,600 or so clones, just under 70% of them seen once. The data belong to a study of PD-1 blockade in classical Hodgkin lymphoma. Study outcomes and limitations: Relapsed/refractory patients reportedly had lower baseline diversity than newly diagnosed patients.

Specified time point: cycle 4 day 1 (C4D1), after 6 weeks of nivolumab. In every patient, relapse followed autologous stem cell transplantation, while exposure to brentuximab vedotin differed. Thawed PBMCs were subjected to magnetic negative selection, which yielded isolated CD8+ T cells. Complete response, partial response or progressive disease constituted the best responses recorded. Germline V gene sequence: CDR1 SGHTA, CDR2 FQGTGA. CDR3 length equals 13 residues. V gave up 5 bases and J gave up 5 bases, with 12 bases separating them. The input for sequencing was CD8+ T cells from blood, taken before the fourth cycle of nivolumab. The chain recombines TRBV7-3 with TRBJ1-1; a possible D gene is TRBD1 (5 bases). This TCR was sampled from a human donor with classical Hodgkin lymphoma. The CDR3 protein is CASSPDGGTEAFF. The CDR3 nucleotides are TGTGCCAGCAGCCCTGACGGGGGTACTGAAGCTTTCTTT.